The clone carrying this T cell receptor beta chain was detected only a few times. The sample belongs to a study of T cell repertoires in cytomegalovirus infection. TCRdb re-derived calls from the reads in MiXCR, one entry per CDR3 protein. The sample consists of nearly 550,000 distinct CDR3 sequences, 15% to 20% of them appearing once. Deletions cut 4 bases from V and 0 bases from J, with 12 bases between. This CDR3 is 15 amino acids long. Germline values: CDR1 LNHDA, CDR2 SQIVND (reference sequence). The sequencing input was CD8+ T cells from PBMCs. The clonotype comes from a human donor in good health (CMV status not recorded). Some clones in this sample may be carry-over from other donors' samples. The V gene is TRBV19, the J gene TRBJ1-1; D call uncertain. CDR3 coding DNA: TGTGCCAGTAGTACTCGAGGACGGATGAACACTGAAGCTTTCTTT. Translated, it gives CASSTRGRMNTEAFF.